The 30 T cell receptor beta chains below all came from one sample that was sequenced in a study of PD-1 blockade in classical Hodgkin lymphoma. Time point denoted: newly diagnosed, previously untreated cHL patient sample. Generated by immunoSEQ multiplex PCR, the TCRdb table keeps only in-frame clones and is missing some. The sample shows 16,000 or so clones, 70% to 90% of them seen only once. Sequenced input: peripheral blood mononuclear cells (PBMCs). Receptor source: a human donor with classical Hodgkin lymphoma.

The CDR3 protein is CASSHRTSGYNEQFF. The CDR3 bases are TGTGCCAGCAGCCACCGGACTAGCGGCTACAATGAGCAGTTCTTC. The chain joins TRBV7-9 to TRBJ2-1; TRBD2 matches 10 bases. The trim removed 5 bases at V and 3 bases at J, leaving 4 bases unmatched. This CDR3 contains 15 residues. CDR1 is SEHNR and CDR2 is FQNEAQ in the germline V gene (reference sequence).

V gene TRBV2 combines with J gene TRBJ2-7; D perhaps matches TRBD1 (5 bases). V lost 7 bases and J lost 6, with 22 bases in between. CDR1 is SNHLY, CDR2 FYNNEI, per germline. The CDR3 sequence is 15 residues long. The CDR3 is CASIILGASPGEQYF. CDR3 nucleotides: TGTGCCAGCATCATCTTAGGGGCCTCGCCTGGCGAGCAGTACTTC.

This chain uses TRBV6-5 with TRBJ2-7; D gene ambiguous. Germline V gene sequence: CDR1 MNHEY, CDR2 SVGAGI. V gave up 0 bases and J gave up 0 bases, with 6 bases separating them. The CDR3 has 14 amino acids. CDR3 sequence reads: CASSYSPGSYEQYF. Here the CDR3 DNA reads TGTGCCAGCAGTTACTCACCAGGCTCCTACGAGCAGTACTTC.

The chain has TRBV28 and TRBJ1-2; TRBD1 might be the D (6 bases). CDR3 length: 13 amino acids. CDR1 MDHEN and CDR2 SYDVKM come from the germline V gene. Trimming stripped 8 bases from V and 6 bases from J, with 16 bases between. Written as DNA, the CDR3 is TGTGCCAGCGGCCGGGGGGCGAGCGATGGCTACACCTTC. Its protein is CASGRGASDGYTF.

This sequence joins TRBV5-6 and TRBJ2-3, with D unresolved. The CDR3 runs 13 residues. Trimming left V 6 bases short and J 2 bases short, with 10 bases between. Germline lookup yields CDR1 SGHDT and CDR2 YYEEEE. CDR3 residues: CASKGYNTDTQYF. Written as DNA, the CDR3 is TGTGCCAGCAAGGGATATAACACAGATACGCAGTATTTT.

The chain carries TRBV5-1 and TRBJ2-7; D possibly corresponds to TRBD1 (6 bases). CDR1 SGHRS and CDR2 YFSETQ come from the germline V gene. Deletions cut 1 base from V and 2 bases from J, with 13 bases between. This CDR3 is built from 15 residues. This CDR3 reads CASSLLGDTTYEQYF. Here the CDR3 DNA reads TGCGCCAGCAGCTTGTTAGGGGACACTACCTACGAGCAGTACTTC.

J is TRBJ1-2 and V is TRBV5-1, with D unresolved. This CDR3 has 13 amino acids. Germline CDR1 and CDR2: SGHRS and YFSETQ. Trimming removed 4 bases from V and 8 bases from J, with 15 bases in between. DNA for the CDR3: TGCGCCAGCAGCCTGGAGGGTCCAGGCGGCTACACCTTC. Translated, it gives CASSLEGPGGYTF.

The gene calls are TRBV6-5 and TRBJ1-1; possible D gene TRBD1, 5 bases. The ends were cut back, 4 bases at V and 3 bases at J, with 15 bases in the middle. Germline V gene data show CDR1 as MNHEY and CDR2 as SVGAGI. The CDR3 spans 15 residues. The CDR3 DNA is TGTGCCAGCAGTTTAGTTCGGGGAGGGGACACTGAAGCTTTCTTT. Protein: CASSLVRGGDTEAFF.

J is TRBJ2-5 and V is TRBV19; 11 nucleotides agree with TRBD1. This CDR3 contains 14 residues. V lost 5 bases and J lost 5; bases outside the gene matches: 4. CDR1 is LNHDA and CDR2 is SQIVND in the germline V gene (reference sequence). The CDR3: CASSWTGGLETQYF. The CDR3 region has the DNA TGTGCCAGTAGTTGGACAGGGGGCCTCGAGACCCAGTACTTC.

The V and J genes are TRBV19 and TRBJ2-1; TRBD2 agrees at 12 bases. The CDR3 spans 15 residues. V lost 5 bases and J lost 10; bases outside the gene matches: 9. Per germline, CDR1 LNHDA and CDR2 SQIVND (reference sequence). CDR3: CASSSSGRVCGEQFF. CDR3 coding DNA: TGTGCCAGTAGTTCTAGCGGGAGGGTGTGTGGAGAGCAGTTCTTC.

V usage is TRBV5-8 and J usage is TRBJ1-1; the D is unclear. The V end was cut by 4 bases, the J end by 0 bases, with 13 bases between. CDR3 length equals 15 residues. Germline loops: CDR1 SGHTS, CDR2 YDEGEE. The CDR3 is CASSRRGSMNTEAFF. In nucleotides, the CDR3 is TGTGCCAGCAGCCGGCGGGGATCGATGAACACTGAAGCTTTCTTT.

This clone was found a few times. The genes are TRBV28 and TRBJ1-1; D unclear. Germline lookup yields CDR1 MDHEN and CDR2 SYDVKM. The CDR3 length is 16 residues. Trimming shortened V by 5 bases and J by 3 bases, and 19 bases separated the two germline ends. The CDR3 reads CASSLPMQAIDTEAFF. The CDR3 bases are TGTGCCAGCAGTCTTCCTATGCAGGCGATTGACACTGAAGCTTTCTTT.

V gene TRBV5-6 combines with J gene TRBJ2-1; D is possibly TRBD1 (8 bases). The CDR3 is made up of 19 amino acids. CDR1 is SGHDT and CDR2 is YYEEEE in the germline V gene. V lost 2 bases, J lost 1 base, and 22 bases lay in between. The CDR3, as DNA: TGTGCCAGCAGCTTTAGCGGGCAGGGGGCAGGCAGGTCCTACAATGAGCAGTTCTTC. Protein: CASSFSGQGAGRSYNEQFF.

Here the CDR3 DNA reads TGTGCCAGCAGCAAAACGGACTATGGCTACAATGAGCAGTTCTTC. Residues: CASSKTDYGYNEQFF. V gene TRBV7-6 combines with J gene TRBJ2-1, with D possibly being TRBD2 (6 bases). Germline CDR1 and CDR2: SGHVS and FNYEAQ. The CDR3 contains 15 residues. The ends were cut back, 5 bases at V and 3 bases at J, with 14 bases in the middle.

The chain employs TRBV9 and TRBJ2-2; D may be TRBD2 (6 bases). CDR1 is SGDLS and CDR2 is YYNGEE in the germline V gene. The CDR3 extends over 17 amino acids. V dropped 0 bases and J dropped 0 bases, with 12 bases sitting between them. CDR3 sequence (DNA): TGTGCCAGCAGCGTAGGCCCGGGGACTTCGAACACCGGGGAGCTGTTTTTT. Its protein product is CASSVGPGTSNTGELFF. The full variable domain, with the rest looked up from reference TRBV9 and TRBJ2-2, is DSGVTQTPKHLITATGQRVTLRCSPRSGDLSVYWYQQSLDQGLQFLIQYYNGEERAKGNILERFSAQQFPDLHSELNLSSLELGDSALYFCASSVGPGTSNTGELFFGEGSRLTVL.

This clone turned up a few times. V is TRBV6-1 and J is TRBJ2-5, with 8 positions matching TRBD1. The V gene end was trimmed by 5 bases and the J gene end by 3 bases; junction bases not matched to a gene: 8. Germline lookup yields CDR1 MNHNS and CDR2 SASEGT. This CDR3 comprises 15 residues. CDR3 loop: CASSFPGQEKETQYF. CDR3 nucleotide sequence: TGTGCCAGCAGTTTCCCGGGACAGGAAAAAGAGACCCAGTACTTC.

The rearrangement links TRBV19 to TRBJ1-2; D unresolved. The CDR3 extends over 13 amino acids. V lost 3 bases to trimming and J lost 2 bases, with 7 bases between them. Germline V gene sequence: CDR1 LNHDA, CDR2 SQIVND (reference sequence). CDR3 in DNA: TGTGCCAGTAGTATTGGGCGAAACTATGGCTACACCTTC. Translation gives CASSIGRNYGYTF.

The rearrangement joins TRBV29-1 to TRBJ2-1; D might be TRBD2 (6 bases). The CDR3 is made up of 14 amino acids. Germline CDR1 and CDR2: SQVTM and ANQGSEA. The ends were cut back, 5 bases at V and 5 bases at J, with 16 bases in the middle. This chain's CDR3 is CSVLARERNNEQFF. The CDR3 coding sequence is TGCAGCGTTCTTGCTCGGGAGAGAAACAATGAGCAGTTCTTC.

This chain links TRBV10-3 with TRBJ1-5; 7 bases are shared with TRBD1. The junction had 11 bases not matched to a gene; V was cut back by 5 bases and J by 7 bases. There are 15 residues in the CDR3. Per the germline V gene, CDR1 is ENHRY and CDR2 is SYGVKD. The CDR3 DNA reads as TGTGCCATCAGTACAAGTCTACAGGGGTTGCAGCCCCAGCATTTT. Amino acid sequence: CAISTSLQGLQPQHF.

This chain uses TRBV5-6 with TRBJ2-7, with 9 nucleotides matching TRBD1. Germline V CDR1 and CDR2: SGHDT, YYEEEE. The J segment lost 4 bases and the V segment lost 2 bases, leaving 7 bases of the junction unmatched. The CDR3 has 15 residues. The chain's CDR3 is CASSFRGTGYYEQYF. The DNA for the CDR3 is TGTGCCAGCAGCTTCCGCGGGACAGGGTATTACGAGCAGTACTTC.

The chain couples TRBV28 to TRBJ2-2; perhaps D is TRBD1 or TRBD2 (6 bases each). The ends were cut back, 11 bases at V and 5 bases at J, with 21 bases in the middle. Germline V gene lookup returns CDR1 MDHEN and CDR2 SYDVKM. The CDR3 runs to 15 residues. The CDR3 region is CASNEGGRETGELFF. The CDR3 DNA is TGTGCCTCCAATGAGGGGGGTAGGGAAACCGGGGAGCTGTTTTTT.

The J gene is TRBJ2-5, the V gene TRBV10-3; D possibly uses TRBD1 or TRBD2 (6 bases each). This CDR3 has 13 residues. Trimming pared 6 bases from V and 3 bases from J, leaving 11 bases between. Germline CDR1 ENHRY, CDR2 SYGVKD. CDR3 loop: CAIRGGNKETQYF. CDR3 nucleotide sequence: TGTGCCATCAGAGGGGGGAATAAAGAGACCCAGTACTTC.

The chain employs TRBV19 and TRBJ2-7; D is perhaps TRBD1 or TRBD2 (6 bases each). CDR3 length: 14 amino acids. Trimming took 5 bases from V and 3 from J, leaving 14 bases between them. Looked up from germline, CDR1 is LNHDA and CDR2 is SQIVND (reference sequence). The CDR3 DNA reads as TGTGCCAGTAGTCCTCGGGGGCCTAACTACGAGCAGTACTTC. Translating gives CASSPRGPNYEQYF.

The chain has TRBV28 and TRBJ1-3; D is ambiguous. Germline assignment: CDR1 MDHEN and CDR2 SYDVKM. V gave up 8 bases and J gave up 0 bases, with 8 bases separating them. This CDR3 contains 13 residues. In nucleotides, the CDR3 is TGTGCCAGCGATAGGGCCTCTGGAAACACCATATATTTT. It codes for CASDRASGNTIYF.

J is TRBJ2-3 and V is TRBV7-3; maybe TRBD2 (6 bases). Germline assignment: CDR1 SGHTA and CDR2 FQGTGA. Trimming took 2 bases from V and 0 from J, leaving 9 bases between them. This CDR3 contains 15 residues. The CDR3 protein is CASSLLAASTDTQYF. The CDR3 DNA sequence: TGTGCCAGCAGCTTATTAGCGGCTAGCACAGATACGCAGTATTTT.

In DNA form, the CDR3 reads TGTGCCAGCAGTTTAAGGGCAGGGGGCAATCAGCCCCAGCATTTT. Its translation is CASSLRAGGNQPQHF. The chain couples TRBV27 to TRBJ1-5; possibly TRBD1 for D (6 bases). This CDR3 has 15 residues. The germline gives CDR1 MNHEY, CDR2 SMNVEV (reference sequence). The V and J ends lost 2 bases and 2 bases respectively, with 10 bases between them.

The V call is TRBV6-5, the J call TRBJ2-1; 7 bases fit TRBD2. V gave up 2 bases and J gave up 4 bases; unmatched junction bases: 5. Germline assignment: CDR1 MNHEY and CDR2 SVGAGI. The CDR3 totals 15 residues. The CDR3 here is CASSYDTSAYNEQFF. CDR3 nucleotide sequence: TGTGCCAGCAGTTACGATACTAGCGCGTACAATGAGCAGTTCTTC.

V usage is TRBV6-5 and J usage is TRBJ2-1; the match to TRBD2 covers 10 bases. V shed 2 bases, J shed 4 bases, and the junction held 5 bases outside the gene matches. This CDR3 is built from 16 residues. The germline CDR1 and CDR2 sequences are MNHEY and SVGAGI. The CDR3 here is CASSYSPAGGYNEQFF. CDR3 sequence (DNA): TGTGCCAGCAGTTACAGCCCAGCGGGAGGGTACAATGAGCAGTTCTTC.

The rearrangement joins TRBV5-6 to TRBJ1-2; D unresolved. This CDR3 is 14 amino acids long. V lost 2 bases to trimming and J lost 5 bases, with 13 bases between them. Per the germline V gene, CDR1 is SGHDT and CDR2 is YYEEEE. The CDR3 region is CASSLRDRKYGYTF. Here the CDR3 DNA reads TGTGCCAGCAGCTTACGGGATAGGAAGTATGGCTACACCTTC.

The genes are TRBV28 and TRBJ1-4; D not certain. CDR1 is MDHEN and CDR2 is SYDVKM in the germline V gene. The ends were cut back, 3 bases at V and 4 bases at J, with 9 bases in the middle. CDR3 length equals 14 residues. The CDR3 sequence: CASSFTGFNEKLFF. DNA of the CDR3: TGTGCCAGCAGTTTCACCGGGTTTAATGAAAAACTGTTTTTT.